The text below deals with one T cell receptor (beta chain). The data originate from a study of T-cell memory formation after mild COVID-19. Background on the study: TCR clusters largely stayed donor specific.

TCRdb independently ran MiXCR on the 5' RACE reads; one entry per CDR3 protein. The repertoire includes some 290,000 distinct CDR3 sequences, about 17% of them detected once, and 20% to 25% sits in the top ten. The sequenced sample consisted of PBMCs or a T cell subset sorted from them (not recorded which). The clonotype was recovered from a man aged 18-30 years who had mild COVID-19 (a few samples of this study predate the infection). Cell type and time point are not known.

CDR3 DNA: TGTGCCAGCAGCTGGTCGGGGAGGGGCGAGCAGTACGTC. It encodes CASSWSGRGEQYV. The chain recombines TRBV11-2 with TRBJ2-7, with 7 positions matching TRBD2. This CDR3 is 13 amino acids long. The V segment lost 4 bases and the J segment 6 bases; nucleotides outside the gene matches: 6. Germline CDR1 reads SGHAT; CDR2 reads FQNNGV.